At least ten counts were recorded for the clone carrying this TCR beta chain. Its specificity is unknown. The J segment lost 8 bases and the V segment lost 6 bases, leaving 12 bases of the junction unmatched. Germline loops: CDR1 MNHEY, CDR2 SMNVEV (reference sequence). The CDR3 runs 16 residues. Regarding time point: newly diagnosed GD, antithyroid drugs for less than 3 months. RNA isolated from PBMCs was used to make the TCR library. With iRepertoire HTBI primers and Arm-PCR of CDR3 regions, TCR beta libraries were built. MiXCR was run by TCRdb on the multiplex PCR reads, yielding one entry per CDR3 protein. The sample carries a few hundred thousand distinct CDR3 sequences, 12% recorded once. The data are from a study of regulatory T cells in long-lasting Graves disease. General study findings and limits: New patients shared 1,000 or so public clonotypes, and persistent patients shared more, with about 2,700.

The sample was also reused in another study, on T cells in Graves' hyperthyroidism and ophthalmopathy.

The sequenced sample was peripheral blood mononuclear cells (PBMCs), obtained at new diagnosis, from a patient treated with antithyroid drugs. The rearrangement uses TRBV27 and TRBJ1-6; 8 positions agree with TRBD1. The TCR originated in a woman aged 18-35 years with Graves disease. Here the CDR3 reads CASRGKWTGSDSPLHF. Here the CDR3 DNA reads TGTGCCAGCAGGGGGAAGTGGACAGGGTCTGATTCACCCCTCCACTTT.